This T cell receptor (beta chain) was profiled in a study of shared clonotypes between healthy human individuals. For this clone: The antigen is not known.

Sequenced by immunoSEQ multiplex PCR; TCRdb stores in-frame clones only, minus some. The sample consists of 1.5 million to 2.5 million clones, around 96% of them appearing once. It was CD45RO-negative cells, positively selected for CCR7, that made up naive CD8 cells, with terminally differentiated effector memory CD45RA+ cells excluded. This CDR3 region has 14 residues. CDR1 is MGHDK, CDR2 SYGVNS, per germline. Between the trimmed V and J ends, which lost 3 bases and 6 bases, there was a span of 13 bases. Overall study findings and caveats: The sharing of 5% to 6.5% of naive CD4 clonotypes was seen across several donors. Generally, naive subsets (rather than memory subsets) showed larger estimated richness. It was the non-shared clonotypes that had lower generation probabilities than clonotypes shared by all four donors.

This clonotype was obtained from a young man in good health. Sample: naive CD8+ T cells sorted from blood. The V call is TRBV25-1, the J call TRBJ2-3; D uncertain. The CDR3, as DNA: TGTGCCAGCAGTGATAAGCTGATATTGGATACGCAGTATTTT. This codes for CASSDKLILDTQYF.